A single sample is the source of the 2 T cell receptor beta chains below, sequenced in a study of blood T cell repertoires in COVID-19. Profiled with immunoSEQ multiplex PCR; TCRdb holds only in-frame clones, not every one. The table lists roughly 39,000 clones, approximately 89% of them singletons. The sample taken for sequencing was peripheral blood. The receptors come from a woman in her 70s with acute or convalescent COVID-19.

The chain couples TRBV11-3 to TRBJ2-1, with 11 nucleotides matching TRBD2. CDR1 is SGHNT, CDR2 YENEEA, per germline. With 5 bases clipped from V and 5 bases from J, the junction kept 8 bases outside the gene matches. This CDR3 is 16 amino acids long. Here the CDR3 reads CASSSASGRSHNEQFF. For the CDR3, the DNA is TGTGCCAGCAGCAGTGCTAGCGGGAGGTCACACAATGAGCAGTTCTTC.

The V gene is TRBV18, the J gene TRBJ2-2, with D perhaps TRBD2 (6 bases). Germline loops: CDR1 KGHSH, CDR2 LQKENI. V was clipped by 0 bases and J by 3 bases, with 14 bases between them. The CDR3 consists of 17 residues. As DNA, the CDR3 is TGTGCCAGCTCACCACCCGACGGACTACCACACACCGGGGAGCTGTTTTTT. Protein sequence: CASSPPDGLPHTGELFF. The whole variable domain, filled in from reference TRBV18 and TRBJ2-2, reads NAGVMQNPRHLVRRRGQEARLRCSPMKGHSHVYWYRQLPEEGLKFMVYLQKENIIDESGMPKERFSAEFPKEGPSILRIQQVVRGDSAAYFCASSPPDGLPHTGELFFGEGSRLTVL.